What follows is one T cell receptor beta chain and its context. Antigen specificity is unknown. This CDR3 spans 16 amino acids. The trim removed 0 bases at V and 2 bases at J, leaving 4 bases unmatched. The germline V gene has CDR1 SGHDN and CDR2 FVKESK. The sample belongs to a study of post-analysis software for immune sequencing data. Turning to the study itself: Relapsing-remitting, secondary progressive and progressive-relapsing multiple sclerosis were all included among the disease courses. Study-level points and caveats: A handful of TRBV segments were significantly more frequent in patients than in controls. TRBV5-6, TRBV5-1 and TRBV20-1 were among these segments. The authors found that F measure strongly co-clustered same-batch samples. Relative to controls, patients with multiple sclerosis showed significantly lower normalized Chao1 diversity.

Unique molecular identifiers had been added to the TCR beta cDNA libraries. One entry per CDR3 protein, called by TCRdb with MiXCR from the PCR reads. The top ten hold under 2% of the sample, which has under 650,000 distinct CDR3 sequences, 44% seen once. This chain joins TRBV14 and TRBJ2-3; 8 bases are a match to TRBD1. Sequenced input: blood. The sequence came from a girl aged 10 to 17 with multiple sclerosis. The CDR3: CASSQEGQGFTDTQYF. CDR3 DNA sequence: TGTGCCAGCAGCCAAGAAGGACAGGGATTCACAGATACGCAGTATTTT.